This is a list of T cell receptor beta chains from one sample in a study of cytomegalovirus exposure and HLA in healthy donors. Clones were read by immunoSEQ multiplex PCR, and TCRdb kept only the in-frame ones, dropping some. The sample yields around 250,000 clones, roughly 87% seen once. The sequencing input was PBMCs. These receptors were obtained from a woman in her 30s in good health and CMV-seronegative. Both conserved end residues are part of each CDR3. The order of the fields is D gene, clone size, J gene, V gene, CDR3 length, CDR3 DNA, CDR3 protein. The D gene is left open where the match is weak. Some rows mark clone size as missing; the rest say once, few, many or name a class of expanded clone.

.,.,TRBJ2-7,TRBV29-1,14,TGCAGCGTAGCGGACAGTGCCCCCTCCTACGAGCAGTACTTC,CSVADSAPSYEQYF
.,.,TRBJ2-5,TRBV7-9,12,TGTGCCAGCAGCTTAGGTCTCCATAACCAGTACTTC,CASSLGLHNQYF
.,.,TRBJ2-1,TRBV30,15,TGTGCCTGGAGTGCCCCGGATCGTTCCTACAATGAGCAGTTCTTC,CAWSAPDRSYNEQFF
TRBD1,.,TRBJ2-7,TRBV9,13,TGTGCCAGCAGCGATGACAGGGACTACGAGCAGTACTTC,CASSDDRDYEQYF
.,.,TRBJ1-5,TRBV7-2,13,TGTGCCAGCAGCTTAGACCCGGGACAGCCCCAGCATTTT,CASSLDPGQPQHF
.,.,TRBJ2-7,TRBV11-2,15,TGTGCCAGCAGCTCAATCCTAAGGGGATCCTACGAGCAGTACTTC,CASSSILRGSYEQYF
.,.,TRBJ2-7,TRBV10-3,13,TGTGCCATCAGTGAGGGCATGGCATACGAGCAGTACTTC,CAISEGMAYEQYF
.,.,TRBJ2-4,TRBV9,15,TGTGCCAGCAGCGTAGACATGGGGGCCAAAAACATTCAGTACTTC,CASSVDMGAKNIQYF
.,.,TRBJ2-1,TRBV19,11,TGTGCCAGTAGTAGAAGCAGGGAGCAGTTCTTC,CASSRSREQFF
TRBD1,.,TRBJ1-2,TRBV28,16,TGTGCCAGCAGTTTATATCGGACAGGGGGTAACTATGGCTACACCTTC,CASSLYRTGGNYGYTF
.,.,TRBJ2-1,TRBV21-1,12,TGTGCCAACGAGCCTAGCGTCAATGAGCAGTTCTTC,CANEPSVNEQFF
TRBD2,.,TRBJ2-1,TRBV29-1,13,TGCAGCCTGGGACTAGCGGGAGGCAATGAGCAGTTCTTC,CSLGLAGGNEQFF
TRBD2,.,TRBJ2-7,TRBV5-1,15,TGCGCCAGCAGCGAGAGCGGGGGGCGCTCCTACGAGCAGTACTTC,CASSESGGRSYEQYF
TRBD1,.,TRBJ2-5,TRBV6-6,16,TGTGCCAGCAGTTACTACACCGGGACAGTAAAAGAGACCCAGTACTTC,CASSYYTGTVKETQYF
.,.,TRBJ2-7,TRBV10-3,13,TGTGCCACCCAAGACAGTACCCCCTACGAGCAGTACTTC,CATQDSTPYEQYF
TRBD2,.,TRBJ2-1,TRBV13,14,TGTGCCAGCCGCCTAGCGGGAGGTCCCAATGAGCAGTTCTTC,CASRLAGGPNEQFF
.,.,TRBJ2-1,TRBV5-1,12,TGCGCCAGCAGCTTGGGCATTGCGGAACAGTTCTTC,CASSLGIAEQFF
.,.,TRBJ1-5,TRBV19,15,TGTGCCAGTAGTGCTCGTTGGGAGAGCAATCAGCCCCAGCATTTT,CASSARWESNQPQHF
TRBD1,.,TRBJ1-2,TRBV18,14,TGTGCCAGCTCACCGGACAGGACTGTTTATGGCTACACCTTC,CASSPDRTVYGYTF
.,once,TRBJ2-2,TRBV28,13,TGTGCCAGCTTGGGGGCGAACACCGGGGAGCTGTTTTTT,CASLGANTGELFF
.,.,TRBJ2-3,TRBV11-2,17,TGTGCCAGCAGCATAGCCGTACCCCCGTCCTACACAGATACGCAGTATTTT,CASSIAVPPSYTDTQYF
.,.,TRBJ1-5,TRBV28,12,TGTGCCAGTTGGGAGGTCGATCAGCCCCAGCATTTT,CASWEVDQPQHF
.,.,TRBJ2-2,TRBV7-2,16,TGTGCCAGCAGCTTAGCGAGTCGAGGGGGTGCCGGGGAGCTGTTTTTT,CASSLASRGGAGELFF
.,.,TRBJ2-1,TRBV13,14,TGTGCCAGCAGCGGGCGGCAGGGAAACAATGAGCAGTTCTTC,CASSGRQGNNEQFF
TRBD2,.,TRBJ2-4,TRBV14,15,TGTGCCAGCAGCCCCCGACATGTGGGAGGGAACATTCAGTACTTC,CASSPRHVGGNIQYF
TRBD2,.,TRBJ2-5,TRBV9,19,TGTGCCAGCAGCGGAGACCCCAAGAATCTAGCGGGAAAGCAAGAGACCCAGTACTTC,CASSGDPKNLAGKQETQYF
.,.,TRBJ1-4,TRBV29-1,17,TGCAGCGTCAGGGGAATACAGGGTCCCACAACTAATGAAAAACTGTTTTTT,CSVRGIQGPTTNEKLFF
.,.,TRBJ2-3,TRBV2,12,TGTGCCAGAAGGGACCTCACAGATACGCAGTATTTT,CARRDLTDTQYF
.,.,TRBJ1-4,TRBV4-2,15,TGTGCCAGCAGCCAAGCGCAACAGGAATATGAAAAACTGTTTTTT,CASSQAQQEYEKLFF
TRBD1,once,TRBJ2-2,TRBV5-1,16,TGCGCCAGCAGCCCACCCCAGGGGGCAGGCACCGGGGAGCTGTTTTTT,CASSPPQGAGTGELFF
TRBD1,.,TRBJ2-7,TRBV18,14,TGTGCCAGCTCACTATGGGACAGCTCCTACGAGCAGTACTTC,CASSLWDSSYEQYF
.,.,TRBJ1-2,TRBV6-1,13,TGTGCCAGCAGTCCAACGCCGCTCCAAGGCTACACCTTC,CASSPTPLQGYTF
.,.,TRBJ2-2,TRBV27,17,TGTGCCAGCAGTCTCAGTTGGGGTAACCTAAACACCGGGGAGCTGTTTTTT,CASSLSWGNLNTGELFF
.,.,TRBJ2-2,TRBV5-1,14,TGCGCCAGCAGCTCGGGGTCAGGGACCGGGGAGCTGTTTTTT,CASSSGSGTGELFF
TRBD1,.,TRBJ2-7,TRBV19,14,TGTGCCAGTAGTCCTACAGGGGGTTCGTACGAGCAGTACTTT,CASSPTGGSYEQYF
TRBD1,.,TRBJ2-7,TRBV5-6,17,TGTGCCAGCAGCCCCGTCAATCGGGGACAGCCAGACTACGAGCAGTACTTC,CASSPVNRGQPDYEQYF
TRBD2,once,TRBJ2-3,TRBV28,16,TGTGCCAGCAGTGGAAGGACTAGCGGGGGCGCATATACGCAGTATTTT,CASSGRTSGGAYTQYF
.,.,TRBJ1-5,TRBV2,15,TGTGCCAGCACCGGTCAGGGTGTCATAAATCAGCCCCAGCATTTT,CASTGQGVINQPQHF